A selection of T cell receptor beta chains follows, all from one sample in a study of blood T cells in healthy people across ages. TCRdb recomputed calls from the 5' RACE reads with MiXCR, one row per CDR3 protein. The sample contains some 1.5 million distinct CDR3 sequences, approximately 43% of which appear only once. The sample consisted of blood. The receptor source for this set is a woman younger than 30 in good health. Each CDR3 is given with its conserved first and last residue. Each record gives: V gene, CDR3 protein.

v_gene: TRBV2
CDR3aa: CASSLRGVSSNQPQHF

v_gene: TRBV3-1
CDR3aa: CASSSPERGRNGYTF

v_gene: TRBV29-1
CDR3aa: CSVQASEGETQYF

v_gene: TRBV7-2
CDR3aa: CASSLAITANTQYF

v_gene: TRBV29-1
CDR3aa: CSVAGRTYNEQYF

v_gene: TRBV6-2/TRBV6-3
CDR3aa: CASSYWGNTEAFF

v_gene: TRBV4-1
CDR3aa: CASSKQQGSYTEAFF

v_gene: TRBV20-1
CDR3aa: CSANAYERDSYEQYF

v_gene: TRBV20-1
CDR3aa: CSARDGNNQPQHF

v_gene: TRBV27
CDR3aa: CASSSPPGPTSTDTQYF

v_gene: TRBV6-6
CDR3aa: CASSYASLDRNYGYTF

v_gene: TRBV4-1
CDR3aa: CASSQDNPGSYEQYF

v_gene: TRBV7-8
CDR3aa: CASSTRLIRVSEAFF

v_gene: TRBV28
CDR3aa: CASSTGLALYEQYF

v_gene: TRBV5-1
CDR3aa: CASSYQTNNEKLFF

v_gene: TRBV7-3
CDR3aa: CASSNTTSGRNNEQYF

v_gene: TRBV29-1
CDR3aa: CSVEGRSGRSYNEQFF

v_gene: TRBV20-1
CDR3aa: CSARSRRNQAQYF

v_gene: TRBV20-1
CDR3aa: CSPLTWSDGYTF

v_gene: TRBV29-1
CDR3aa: CSVEPFLAGGSNEQFF